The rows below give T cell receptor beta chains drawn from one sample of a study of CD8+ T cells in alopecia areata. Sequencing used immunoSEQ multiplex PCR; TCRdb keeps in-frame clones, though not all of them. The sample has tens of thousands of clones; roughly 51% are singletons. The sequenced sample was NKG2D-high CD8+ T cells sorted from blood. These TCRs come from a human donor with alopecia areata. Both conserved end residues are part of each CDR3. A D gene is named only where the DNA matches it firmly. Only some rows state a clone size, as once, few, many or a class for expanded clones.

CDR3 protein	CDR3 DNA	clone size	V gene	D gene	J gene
CASSDAGEYTGELFF	TGTGCCAGCAGTGATGCCGGGGAGTACACCGGGGAGCTGTTTTTT	once	TRBV2	.	TRBJ2-2
CAWTAGGRAGNEQFF	TGTGCCTGGACGGCGGGAGGGCGTGCCGGCAATGAGCAGTTCTTC	.	TRBV30	TRBD2	TRBJ2-1
CSAQDRGAYEQYF	TGCAGCGCCCAGGACAGGGGAGCCTACGAGCAGTACTTC	.	TRBV29-1	TRBD1	TRBJ2-7
CSVEDLETQYF	TGCAGCGTTGAAGATTTGGAGACCCAGTACTTC	few	TRBV29-1	.	TRBJ2-5
CSATTNNEQFF	TGCAGTGCTACCACAAACAATGAGCAGTTCTTC	once	TRBV20-1	.	TRBJ2-1
CASSRLQVTEAFF	TGTGCCAGCAGCCGCCTACAGGTCACTGAAGCTTTCTTT	few	TRBV5-6	.	TRBJ1-1
CASSPPQGYGYTF	TGTGCCAGCAGTCCCCCACAGGGCTATGGCTACACCTTC	few	TRBV28	.	TRBJ1-2
CSVEDELATNEKLFF	TGCAGCGTTGAAGATGAGCTTGCAACTAATGAAAAACTGTTTTTT	.	TRBV29-1	.	TRBJ1-4
CAWDRGSTDTQYF	TGTGCCTGGGACAGGGGAAGCACAGATACGCAGTATTTT	.	TRBV30	TRBD1	TRBJ2-3
CASSDGTRHYNEQFF	TGTGCCAGCAGCGACGGGACTCGCCACTACAATGAGCAGTTCTTC	.	TRBV2	.	TRBJ2-1
CASSQGPLSDTQYF	TGTGCCAGCAGCCAAGGACCGCTATCGGATACGCAGTATTTT	few	TRBV14	.	TRBJ2-3
CSVEGETQYF	TGCAGCGTTGAGGGCGAGACCCAGTACTTC	few	TRBV29-1	.	TRBJ2-5
CASSRLGGDNEQFF	TGTGCCAGCTCCCGGCTAGGAGGGGACAATGAGCAGTTCTTC	.	TRBV28	.	TRBJ2-1
CASSSTDTQYF	TGTGCCAGCAGCTCAACAGATACGCAGTATTTT	.	TRBV6-5	.	TRBJ2-3
CASSLRDSMNTEAFF	TGCGCCAGCAGCCTGCGGGACAGCATGAACACTGAAGCTTTCTTT	.	TRBV4-1	TRBD1	TRBJ1-1
CASSLRGNTEAFF	TGTGCCAGCAGTTTAAGGGGCAACACTGAAGCTTTCTTT	.	TRBV27	.	TRBJ1-1
CASSLTGDIYNEQFF	TGTGCCAGCAGCTTAACCGGGGACATATACAATGAGCAGTTCTTC	.	TRBV7-3	.	TRBJ2-1
CASSVTGGSATEAFF	TGTGCCAGCAGCGTCACAGGGGGGAGTGCCACTGAAGCTTTCTTT	.	TRBV5-6	TRBD1	TRBJ1-1
CASSFNREKLFF	TGTGCCAGCAGCTTCAACAGGGAAAAACTGTTTTTT	few	TRBV7-9	.	TRBJ1-4
CSDGDRGGYGYTF	TGCAGCGACGGGGACCGCGGGGGCTATGGCTACACCTTC	.	TRBV29-1	.	TRBJ1-2
CASSYLGAHYEQYF	TGTGCCAGCAGTTACTTGGGGGCCCACTACGAGCAGTACTTC	.	TRBV6-6	.	TRBJ2-7
CASRAAYEQYF	TGTGCCAGCAGAGCGGCCTACGAGCAGTACTTC	.	TRBV25-1	.	TRBJ2-7
CSATRETQYF	TGCAGTGCTACACGGGAGACCCAGTACTTC	once	TRBV20-1	.	TRBJ2-5
CSVVGTTRGITDTQYF	TGCAGCGTTGTCGGAACCACCAGGGGGATCACAGATACGCAGTATTTT	few	TRBV29-1	TRBD1	TRBJ2-3
CASSLAAETQYF	TGTGCCAGCAGCTTAGCGGCAGAGACCCAGTACTTC	.	TRBV7-8	.	TRBJ2-5
CASSDPFSETQYF	TGTGCCAGCAGCGATCCGTTCTCAGAGACCCAGTACTTC	few	TRBV7-9	.	TRBJ2-5
CASSHSTSGANVLTF	TGTGCCAGCAGCCATTCAACCTCTGGGGCCAACGTCCTGACTTTC	few	TRBV14	.	TRBJ2-6
CASSREQGTEAFF	TGTGCCAGCAGCCGGGAACAGGGAACTGAAGCTTTCTTT	.	TRBV7-9	.	TRBJ1-1
CASSSYSGANVLTF	TGTGCCAGCAGCTCATACTCTGGGGCCAACGTCCTGACTTTC	.	TRBV27	.	TRBJ2-6
CAWSGLSNEKLFF	TGTGCCTGGAGTGGTTTATCTAATGAAAAACTGTTTTTT	.	TRBV30	.	TRBJ1-4
CAVGDSFGQYF	TGTGCCGTAGGGGACAGTTTCGGGCAGTACTTC	.	TRBV2	TRBD1	TRBJ2-7
CSVAGTSGSSTDTQYF	TGCAGCGTAGCAGGGACTAGCGGGAGTAGCACAGATACGCAGTATTTT	few	TRBV29-1	TRBD2	TRBJ2-3
CSVDRGDHEQYF	TGCAGCGTTGACAGGGGTGACCACGAGCAGTACTTC	few	TRBV29-1	.	TRBJ2-7
CASTQTGEETQYF	TGTGCCAGCACCCAGACAGGGGAAGAGACCCAGTACTTC	.	TRBV27	TRBD1	TRBJ2-5
CASSRENYEQYF	TGCGCCAGCAGCCGGGAGAACTACGAGCAGTACTTC	few	TRBV5-1	.	TRBJ2-7
CASSPVSGATQETQYF	TGTGCCAGCAGCCCCGTATCCGGGGCTACCCAAGAGACCCAGTACTTC	.	TRBV2	.	TRBJ2-5
CASSFSVAGSTDTQYF	TGTGCCAGCAGCTTCTCAGTAGCGGGGAGCACAGATACGCAGTATTTT	.	TRBV7-2	TRBD2	TRBJ2-3
CASTSGEKLFF	TGTGCCAGCACTTCAGGTGAAAAACTGTTTTTT	.	TRBV7-9	.	TRBJ1-4
CASSFGSGDETQYF	TGTGCCAGCAGCTTTGGGTCAGGGGACGAGACCCAGTACTTC	.	TRBV5-6	.	TRBJ2-5
CASSGLFQYF	TGTGCCAGCAGCGGCCTTTTTCAGTACTTC	.	TRBV2	.	TRBJ2-5
CASSPLDRGNIQYF	TGTGCCAGCAGCCCTCTAGACAGGGGAAACATTCAGTACTTC	.	TRBV7-9	TRBD1	TRBJ2-4
CASSPLAGEYYEQYF	TGTGCCAGCAGCCCTCTAGCGGGAGAATACTACGAGCAGTACTTC	.	TRBV5-6	TRBD2	TRBJ2-7
CASSSSGQGNEQFF	TGTGCCAGCAGCTCATCGGGACAGGGTAACGAGCAGTTCTTC	.	TRBV13	TRBD1	TRBJ2-1
CSVVFEKLFF	TGCAGCGTTGTTTTTGAAAAACTGTTTTTT	.	TRBV29-1	.	TRBJ1-4
CATEGTASYEQYF	TGTGCCACCGAAGGGACAGCATCCTACGAGCAGTACTTC	.	TRBV10-3	TRBD1	TRBJ2-7
CSVEGPQGQGAYEQYF	TGCAGCGTTGAAGGCCCTCAGGGACAGGGGGCCTACGAGCAGTACTTC	many	TRBV29-1	TRBD1	TRBJ2-7
CASSYSMGTEAFF	TGTGCCAGCAGTTACTCGATGGGCACTGAAGCTTTCTTT	.	TRBV6-6	.	TRBJ1-1
CASSWTPGQGLDEQFF	TGTGCCAGCTCGTGGACCCCGGGACAGGGGTTGGATGAGCAGTTCTTC	.	TRBV18	TRBD1	TRBJ2-1
CASSLVQFYEQYF	TGTGCCAGCAGTTTAGTCCAGTTCTACGAGCAGTACTTC	once	TRBV28	.	TRBJ2-7
CASSFRDISYEQYF	TGTGCCAGCAGTTTCCGGGACATAAGCTACGAGCAGTACTTC	few	TRBV28	.	TRBJ2-7
CASSLSTGRQFF	TGTGCCAGCAGTTTATCGACGGGGAGGCAGTTCTTC	.	TRBV27	.	TRBJ2-1
CASSRRMTVPNYGYTF	TGTGCCAGCAGCAGACGGATGACGGTTCCTAACTATGGCTACACCTTC	few	TRBV21-1	.	TRBJ1-2